The present T cell receptor beta chain was sequenced within a study of blood T cell repertoires in COVID-19. Germline loops: CDR1 LGHDT, CDR2 YNNKEL (reference sequence). The trim removed 4 bases at V and 7 bases at J, leaving 6 bases unmatched. CDR3 length: 14 amino acids. The data were produced by immunoSEQ multiplex PCR, yet TCRdb's version contains in-frame clones alone and is incomplete. The sample holds over 150,000 clones; more than 75% are singletons and the top ten take less than 10%. This clone was detected once. The sample taken for sequencing was peripheral blood. This clonotype was sampled from a woman aged 60-75 years with COVID-19, enrolled during active disease. This chain joins TRBV3-1 (or the pseudogene TRBV3-2) and TRBJ1-3, with TRBD1 matching over 8 bases. This CDR3 is CASSRSGGINTIYF. CDR3 DNA sequence: TGTGCCAGCAGCCGGTCAGGGGGCATCAACACCATATATTTT.